This paragraph covers one T cell receptor beta chain sequence. Authors' methods: Researchers report that nucleated cell counts were estimated from reference gene primer amplification. Profiled with immunoSEQ multiplex PCR; TCRdb holds only in-frame clones, not every one. V and J calls and clone size come straight from that table; D and trimming were deduced from the DNA. The table has around 70,000 clones, 80% to 90% seen once. The sample is drawn from a study of blood T cell repertoires in COVID-19. The wider study: COVID-19 samples, acute and convalescent, were from the United States, Italy and Spain. Sources were T cells, B-cell-depleted T cells, or PBMCs; the material itself was cDNA or gDNA.

Germline V gene data show CDR1 as KGHDR and CDR2 as SFDVKD. This CDR3 has 15 amino acids. V was cut by 6 bases and J by 0 bases, with 11 bases left in between. The TCR was taken from a man aged 60-69 years with acute or convalescent COVID-19. J is TRBJ1-3 and V is TRBV24-1, with a tentative D call TRBD1 (6 bases). Sequencing was performed on peripheral blood. CDR3 nucleotide sequence: TGTGCCACCAGTACTTCAGGGGCCTCTGGAAACACCATATATTTT. Amino acids: CATSTSGASGNTIYF.